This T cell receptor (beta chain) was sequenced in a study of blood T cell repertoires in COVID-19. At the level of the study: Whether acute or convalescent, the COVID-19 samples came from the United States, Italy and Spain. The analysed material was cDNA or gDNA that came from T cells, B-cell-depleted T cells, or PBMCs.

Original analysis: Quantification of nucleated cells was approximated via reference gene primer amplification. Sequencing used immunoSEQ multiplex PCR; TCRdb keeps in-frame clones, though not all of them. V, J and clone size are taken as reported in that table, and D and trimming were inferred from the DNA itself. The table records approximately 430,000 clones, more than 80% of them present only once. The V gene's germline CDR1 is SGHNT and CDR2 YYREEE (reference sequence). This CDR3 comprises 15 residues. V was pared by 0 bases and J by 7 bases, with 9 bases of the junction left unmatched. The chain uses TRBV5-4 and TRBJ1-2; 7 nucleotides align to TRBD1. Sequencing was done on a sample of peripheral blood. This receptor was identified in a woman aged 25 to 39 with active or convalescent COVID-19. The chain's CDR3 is CASSLGGGGVTGYTF. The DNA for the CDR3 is TGTGCCAGCAGCTTGGGTGGAGGGGGCGTAACTGGCTACACCTTC.